This is a list of T cell receptor beta chains from one sample in a study of tumor and adjacent non-tumor tissue in lung cancer. Using its own MiXCR run on the multiplex PCR reads, TCRdb lists one record per CDR3 protein. The data contain about 43,000 distinct CDR3 sequences, 60% of them seen just once; the ten biggest clones take up over 40%. The specimen was distant non-tumor lung tissue. The receptors were gathered from a man in his fifties or sixties with non-small cell lung cancer. CDR3s include the opening cysteine and the closing phenylalanine or tryptophan. The order of the fields is D gene, V gene, J gene, CDR3 length, clone size, CDR3 DNA, CDR3 protein. D genes are given only for firm matches. The size field is filled for only some rows; it gives once, few, many or a size class.

d_gene: TRBD2
v_gene: TRBV11-2
j_gene: TRBJ2-7
len: 17
abundance: medium-sized
CDR3nt: TGTGCCAGCAGCTTAGGGGGGACTAGCGTAAGCTCCTACGAGCAGTACTTC
CDR3aa: CASSLGGTSVSSYEQYF

d_gene: TRBD1
v_gene: TRBV11-2
j_gene: TRBJ1-2
len: 16
abundance: -
CDR3nt: TGTGCCAGCAGCTCTGCCGGGACAGGGGGCAACAATTGCTACACCTTC
CDR3aa: CASSSAGTGGNNCYTF

d_gene: TRBD1
v_gene: TRBV11-1
j_gene: TRBJ2-5
len: 14
abundance: -
CDR3nt: TGTGCCAGCAGCTTGGGGACAGGACTGGAGACCCAGTACTTC
CDR3aa: CASSLGTGLETQYF

d_gene: TRBD1
v_gene: TRBV10-3
j_gene: TRBJ1-5
len: 17
abundance: few
CDR3nt: TGTGCCATCAGTGGGAGTGACAGGGGGATTGGTAATCAGCCCCAGCATTTT
CDR3aa: CAISGSDRGIGNQPQHF

d_gene: -
v_gene: TRBV4-2
j_gene: TRBJ2-3
len: 16
abundance: many
CDR3nt: TGTGCCAGCAGCCAAGATTTAGCGACAAGGACAGATACGCAGTATTTT
CDR3aa: CASSQDLATRTDTQYF

d_gene: -
v_gene: TRBV28
j_gene: TRBJ2-7
len: 13
abundance: many
CDR3nt: TGTGCCAGCACAGGGTTTAGGTCCTACGAGCAGTACTTC
CDR3aa: CASTGFRSYEQYF

d_gene: -
v_gene: TRBV29-1
j_gene: TRBJ1-4
len: 13
abundance: -
CDR3nt: TGCAGCGTATCCGGACAGACTAATGAAAGACTGTTTTTT
CDR3aa: CSVSGQTNERLFF

d_gene: -
v_gene: TRBV10-3
j_gene: TRBJ2-3
len: 15
abundance: -
CDR3nt: TGTGCCATCAATGGAGCGGCCCTTAGCACAGATACGCAGTATTTT
CDR3aa: CAINGAALSTDTQYF

d_gene: -
v_gene: TRBV6-6
j_gene: TRBJ1-2
len: 12
abundance: -
CDR3nt: TGTGCCATCCTAACCGGGGGCTATGGTTACACCTTC
CDR3aa: CAILTGGYGYTF

d_gene: -
v_gene: TRBV12-3/TRBV12-4
j_gene: TRBJ2-5
len: 11
abundance: -
CDR3nt: TGTGCCAGCAGGGAAGAGGAGAGCCAGTACTTC
CDR3aa: CASREEESQYF

d_gene: -
v_gene: TRBV4-1
j_gene: TRBJ1-5
len: 15
abundance: many
CDR3nt: TGCGCCAGCAGCCCTGGGGGGTTCGGCAATCAGCCCCAGCATTTT
CDR3aa: CASSPGGFGNQPQHF

d_gene: -
v_gene: TRBV28
j_gene: TRBJ1-2
len: 14
abundance: -
CDR3nt: TGTGCCAGCAGTCCCCTGGGGCCCGACCATCGCTACACCTTC
CDR3aa: CASSPLGPDHRYTF

d_gene: TRBD2
v_gene: TRBV20-1
j_gene: TRBJ2-3
len: 16
abundance: few
CDR3nt: TGCAGTGCTTCCGGACTAGCAGGAAGGAGCCCAGATACGCAGTATTTT
CDR3aa: CSASGLAGRSPDTQYF

d_gene: -
v_gene: TRBV6-1
j_gene: TRBJ2-3
len: 17
abundance: -
CDR3nt: TGTACCAGCAGTGAAGCGCCCAGACAGCCCAGGGGCGATACGCAGTATTTT
CDR3aa: CTSSEAPRQPRGDTQYF

d_gene: -
v_gene: TRBV5-6
j_gene: TRBJ1-3
len: 14
abundance: -
CDR3nt: TGTGCCAGCAGCCTTCTAACAGGGTCGGACACCATATATTTT
CDR3aa: CASSLLTGSDTIYF

d_gene: -
v_gene: TRBV6-1
j_gene: TRBJ2-1
len: 15
abundance: many
CDR3nt: TGTGCCAGCAGTTACGACAGGAGTAACTACAATGAGCAGTTCTTC
CDR3aa: CASSYDRSNYNEQFF

d_gene: -
v_gene: TRBV11-2
j_gene: TRBJ2-3
len: 15
abundance: few
CDR3nt: TGTGCTAGCAGCTTAGTTGGGGTGCAGGCAGATACGCAGTATTTT
CDR3aa: CASSLVGVQADTQYF

d_gene: -
v_gene: TRBV10-3
j_gene: TRBJ1-2
len: 13
abundance: -
CDR3nt: TGTGCCATCAGTGTTCAGGCGGAGACAGGCTACACCTTC
CDR3aa: CAISVQAETGYTF

d_gene: -
v_gene: TRBV20-1
j_gene: TRBJ1-5
len: 14
abundance: -
CDR3nt: TGCAGTGCTAGAATGGGGGCTGGGAATAAGTCCCAGCATTTT
CDR3aa: CSARMGAGNKSQHF

d_gene: TRBD2
v_gene: TRBV28
j_gene: TRBJ2-1
len: 15
abundance: -
CDR3nt: TGTGCCAGCAGTTCCCCTAGCGGGCCTTACAATGTGCAGTTATTC
CDR3aa: CASSSPSGPYNVQLF

d_gene: TRBD1
v_gene: TRBV6-1
j_gene: TRBJ1-5
len: 18
abundance: many
CDR3nt: TGTGCCAGCAGCGTAGAGGGAAGGGGGCGCCGGAGCAATCAGCCCCAGCATTTT
CDR3aa: CASSVEGRGRRSNQPQHF

d_gene: TRBD2
v_gene: TRBV5-6
j_gene: TRBJ2-3
len: 17
abundance: -
CDR3nt: TGTGCCAGCAGCTTGTCTAGCGGGATGACAAGCACAAATACGCAGTATTTT
CDR3aa: CASSLSSGMTSTNTQYF

d_gene: -
v_gene: TRBV30
j_gene: TRBJ2-5
len: 12
abundance: -
CDR3nt: TGTGCCTGGAGTCTCCCCCGGGAGACCCAGTACTTC
CDR3aa: CAWSLPRETQYF

d_gene: -
v_gene: TRBV28
j_gene: TRBJ2-7
len: 13
abundance: once
CDR3nt: TGTGCTAGTAGTTCAGTGGTCTCCTACGAGCAGTACTTC
CDR3aa: CASSSVVSYEQYF

d_gene: -
v_gene: TRBV20-1
j_gene: TRBJ1-5
len: 13
abundance: large
CDR3nt: TGCAGTGCTAGTCGGGACAACAATCAGCCCCAGCATTTT
CDR3aa: CSASRDNNQPQHF

d_gene: -
v_gene: TRBV12-3/TRBV12-4
j_gene: TRBJ1-5
len: 16
abundance: -
CDR3nt: TGTGCCAGCAGTCTAGATAGCGGCCACGGTATGGATACGCAGCATTTT
CDR3aa: CASSLDSGHGMDTQHF

d_gene: TRBD2
v_gene: TRBV10-2
j_gene: TRBJ2-3
len: 16
abundance: -
CDR3nt: TGCGCCAGCAGTGAAACAGGCGGGAGACTCGGGGATACGCAGTATTTT
CDR3aa: CASSETGGRLGDTQYF

d_gene: -
v_gene: TRBV6-5
j_gene: TRBJ2-3
len: 13
abundance: large
CDR3nt: TGTGCCAGCAGTTTGACAGACACAGATACGCAGTATTTT
CDR3aa: CASSLTDTDTQYF

d_gene: -
v_gene: TRBV12-3/TRBV12-4
j_gene: TRBJ1-4
len: 14
abundance: -
CDR3nt: TGTGCCAGCAGTCGACACAGGGTTGGAGAAAAACTGTTTTTT
CDR3aa: CASSRHRVGEKLFF

d_gene: -
v_gene: TRBV6-2/TRBV6-3
j_gene: TRBJ1-5
len: 16
abundance: -
CDR3nt: TGTGTCAGCACCACTCGACGGGTAGGGGGATATCAGCCCCAGCATTTT
CDR3aa: CVSTTRRVGGYQPQHF

d_gene: TRBD2
v_gene: TRBV6-2/TRBV6-3
j_gene: TRBJ2-1
len: 17
abundance: -
CDR3nt: TGTGTCAGCAGTTGCTCGACGAGCGGGAGTGGTTACAATGAGCAGTTCTTC
CDR3aa: CVSSCSTSGSGYNEQFF

d_gene: TRBD2
v_gene: TRBV20-1
j_gene: TRBJ2-1
len: 13
abundance: -
CDR3nt: TGCAGTACTAGAGGCTGGGGGGGCAATGAGCAGTTCTTC
CDR3aa: CSTRGWGGNEQFF

d_gene: -
v_gene: TRBV28
j_gene: TRBJ2-7
len: 15
abundance: -
CDR3nt: TGTGCCAGCAGTACAGAAAAGGGACACTCTTACGAGCAGTACTTC
CDR3aa: CASSTEKGHSYEQYF

d_gene: -
v_gene: TRBV12-3/TRBV12-4
j_gene: TRBJ2-5
len: 13
abundance: -
CDR3nt: TGTGCCAGTACCATCGCTGGGGGTGAGACCCAGTACTTC
CDR3aa: CASTIAGGETQYF

d_gene: -
v_gene: TRBV4-1
j_gene: TRBJ2-7
len: 11
abundance: -
CDR3nt: TGCGCCAGCAGCCTTTGTGGTGAGCAGTACTTC
CDR3aa: CASSLCGEQYF

d_gene: -
v_gene: TRBV6-6
j_gene: TRBJ1-1
len: 14
abundance: few
CDR3nt: TGTGCCAGCAAAGGGGGGGGGGAAACGGCTGAAGCTTCCTTT
CDR3aa: CASKGGGETAEASF

d_gene: TRBD2
v_gene: TRBV15
j_gene: TRBJ2-1
len: 17
abundance: -
CDR3nt: TGTGCCACCAGCAGAGACGGGACTAGCGGCTCCTACAATGAGCAGTTCTTC
CDR3aa: CATSRDGTSGSYNEQFF

d_gene: -
v_gene: TRBV5-6
j_gene: TRBJ2-2
len: 15
abundance: -
CDR3nt: TGTACCAGTAGCTTGGGGCTAGGTAACCCCGGGGAGCTGTTTTTT
CDR3aa: CTSSLGLGNPGELFF

d_gene: -
v_gene: TRBV28
j_gene: TRBJ2-7
len: 12
abundance: -
CDR3nt: TGTGCCAGCAGCCCCCTCACCGGCGAGCAGTACTTC
CDR3aa: CASSPLTGEQYF

d_gene: TRBD2
v_gene: TRBV11-2
j_gene: TRBJ2-5
len: 18
abundance: -
CDR3nt: TGTGCCAGTTGCTTACCTGGACTAGCGGGGGGCGCGTATATGACCCAGTACTTC
CDR3aa: CASCLPGLAGGAYMTQYF

d_gene: TRBD2
v_gene: TRBV2
j_gene: TRBJ2-6
len: 17
abundance: many
CDR3nt: TGTGCCAGCAGTGAACCGACCGCGGGGGTTGGGGCCAACGTCCTGACTTTC
CDR3aa: CASSEPTAGVGANVLTF

d_gene: TRBD2
v_gene: TRBV6-5
j_gene: TRBJ2-1
len: 15
abundance: -
CDR3nt: TGTGCCAGCAGTTACGTCGCGGGAGCCTTGGATAAGCAGTCCTTC
CDR3aa: CASSYVAGALDKQSF

d_gene: TRBD2
v_gene: TRBV4-1
j_gene: TRBJ2-3
len: 16
abundance: -
CDR3nt: TGCGCCAGCAGCCAAGGGACTAGCGGTTACTCAGATATGCAGTATTTT
CDR3aa: CASSQGTSGYSDMQYF

d_gene: TRBD1
v_gene: TRBV11-1
j_gene: TRBJ2-7
len: 15
abundance: -
CDR3nt: TGTGCCTGCAGTCAGGACAGGGGCCTCCCCTACGAGCTGTACTTC
CDR3aa: CACSQDRGLPYELYF

d_gene: -
v_gene: TRBV18
j_gene: TRBJ2-3
len: 15
abundance: -
CDR3nt: TGTGCCAGCTCACCAGAATACTTGAGCACAGATACGCAGTATTTT
CDR3aa: CASSPEYLSTDTQYF

d_gene: -
v_gene: TRBV6-1
j_gene: TRBJ2-3
len: 14
abundance: -
CDR3nt: TGTGCCATCACCAGCACCCCCGCCACAGATACGCAATATTTT
CDR3aa: CAITSTPATDTQYF